The present TCR beta chain was sequenced within a study of blood T cell repertoires in COVID-19. Study overall: The analysed material was cDNA or gDNA that came from T cells, B-cell-depleted T cells, or PBMCs.

TCRdb keeps only in-frame clones here, not all; method: immunoSEQ multiplex PCR. Found here are 50,000 to 80,000 clones, 88% of them singletons; the top ten hold 10%. Germline assignment: CDR1 SNHLY and CDR2 FYNNEI. V gave up 4 bases and J gave up 5 bases; unmatched junction bases: 4. This CDR3 spans 13 amino acids. V gene TRBV2 combines with J gene TRBJ2-5, with 7 bases fitting TRBD1. The sequence was collected from a woman between 40 and 50 years old who had recovered from COVID-19. The sequenced sample consisted of PBMCs or T cells enriched from blood (not recorded which). CDR3 sequence (DNA): TGTGCCAGCAGTGTCGGACAGGTGGAGACCCAGTACTTC. As protein: CASSVGQVETQYF.